These 5 T cell receptor beta chains were sequenced from one sample in a study of cytomegalovirus exposure and HLA in healthy donors. PCR amplification relied on 60 Vbeta primers (plus 13 Jbeta primers). The assay was immunoSEQ multiplex PCR, and TCRdb's table has in-frame clones only and misses some. The sample includes 100,000 to 120,000 clones, about 73% of them seen just once. Input material: PBMCs. Every receptor here comes from a woman in her 30s in good health and CMV-seronegative.

The rearrangement joins TRBV28 to TRBJ2-7; possibly TRBD1 for D (5 bases). This CDR3 has 14 residues. The V gene lost 2 bases and the J gene lost 2 bases, with 10 bases spanning the gap. The germline CDR1 and CDR2 sequences are MDHEN and SYDVKM. CDR3 nucleotide sequence: TGTGCCAGCAGTTTAGAAGGGGCAGCCTACGAGCAGTACTTC. Its translation: CASSLEGAAYEQYF.

The V call is TRBV2, the J call TRBJ1-1, with D tentatively TRBD1 (5 bases). The CDR3 contains 13 residues. Per germline, CDR1 SNHLY and CDR2 FYNNEI. Trimming removed 10 bases from V and 1 base from J, with 13 bases in between. The CDR3 nucleotides are TGTGCCACCCAAGGGGATTCGAACACTGAAGCTTTCTTT. Protein: CATQGDSNTEAFF.

This clone was counted once. V is TRBV4-2 and J is TRBJ2-1; 7 bases are shared with TRBD1. Germline assignment: CDR1 LGHNA and CDR2 YNFKEQ. The V gene end was trimmed by 3 bases and the J gene end by 9 bases; junction bases not matched to a gene: 8. The CDR3 is made up of 14 amino acids. CDR3 sequence: CASSQDSTGSEQFF. The CDR3 DNA reads as TGTGCCAGCAGCCAGGATTCGACAGGGAGTGAGCAGTTCTTC.

This clone was counted only a few times. The CDR3 sequence: CASSKARGTNTEAFF. DNA of the CDR3: TGTGCCAGCAGCAAAGCGCGGGGTACGAACACTGAAGCTTTCTTT. The rearrangement joins TRBV5-4 to TRBJ1-1; D remains unclear. Germline V gene sequence: CDR1 SGHNT, CDR2 YYREEE (reference sequence). V was cut by 4 bases and J by 1 base, with 14 bases left in between. This CDR3 contains 15 residues.

The rearrangement uses TRBV7-9 and TRBJ1-1, with 7 bases lining up with TRBD1. Germline V gives CDR1 SEHNR, CDR2 FQNEAQ (reference sequence). V lost 6 bases, J lost 0 bases, and 7 bases stayed unmatched. This CDR3 is built from 15 residues. Written as DNA, the CDR3 is TGTGCCAGCAGATCTAAGGACAGGCTGAACACTGAAGCTTTCTTT. It is translated as CASRSKDRLNTEAFF.